This T cell receptor (beta chain) was retrieved from a study of T cell repertoires in cytomegalovirus infection. Study-wide points: Cumulative frequency (of public TCR beta family members) identified carriers of CMV plus the relevant HLA. HLA-C-restricted TCR beta clonotypes specific for CMV led the ex vivo response.

This CDR3 region has 13 residues. Germline CDR1 SGHTA, CDR2 FQGNSA. Between the trimmed V and J ends, which lost 1 base and 7 bases, there was a span of 10 bases. TCRdb re-analysed the reads in MiXCR, keeping a single row per CDR3 protein. Among some 700,000 distinct CDR3 sequences listed, roughly a third were seen once. In this sample, this clonotype turned up many times. Its antigen is not identified. This chain joins TRBV7-2 and TRBJ1-2, with D unresolved. This receptor was taken from a human donor in good health (CMV status not recorded). Some clones in this sample may be carry-over from other donors' samples. The sample here was cultured PBMCs, taken from culture after CMV antigen stimulation. CDR3 DNA sequence: TGTGCCAGCAGCTTAGACGGGTTCGGTGGCTACACCTTC. Translation: CASSLDGFGGYTF.